This TCR beta chain derives from a study of T cell responses to AZD1222 COVID-19 vaccine. Turning to this clone: What it binds is not known.

Sequencing used immunoSEQ multiplex PCR; TCRdb keeps in-frame clones, though not all of them. The sample consists of 65,000 to 95,000 clones, approximately 81% of them appearing once. Study-wide results and limits: Regions left unmutated in variants are reportedly the target of nearly half of spike-specific TCRs. Once two AZD1222 doses were given, Spike-specific TCR breadth and depth went up.

Specimen: peripheral blood, collected on day 0 of AZD1222 vaccination. The receptor's source is an adult in good health.

The CDR3 DNA reads TGTGCCAGCAGCTACAGCGGGACGTTGAACACTGAAGCTTTCTTT. Its protein product is CASSYSGTLNTEAFF. The rearrangement links TRBV7-2 to TRBJ1-1; weak D call: TRBD1 (5 bases). V shed 4 bases and J shed 0 bases, with 12 bases lying between them. The length of the CDR3 is 15 residues. CDR1 SGHTA and CDR2 FQGNSA come from the germline V gene.